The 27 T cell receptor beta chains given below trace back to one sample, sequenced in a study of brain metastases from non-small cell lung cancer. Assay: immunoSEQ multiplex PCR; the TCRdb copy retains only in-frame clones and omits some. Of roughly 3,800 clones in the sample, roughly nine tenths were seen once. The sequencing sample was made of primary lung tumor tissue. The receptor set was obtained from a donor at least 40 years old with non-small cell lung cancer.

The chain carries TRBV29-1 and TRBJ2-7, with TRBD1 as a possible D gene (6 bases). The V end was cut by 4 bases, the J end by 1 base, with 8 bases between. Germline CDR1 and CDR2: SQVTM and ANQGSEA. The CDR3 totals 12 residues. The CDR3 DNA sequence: TGCAGCGTTGGGGGGCATTCCTACGAGCAGTACTTC. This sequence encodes CSVGGHSYEQYF.

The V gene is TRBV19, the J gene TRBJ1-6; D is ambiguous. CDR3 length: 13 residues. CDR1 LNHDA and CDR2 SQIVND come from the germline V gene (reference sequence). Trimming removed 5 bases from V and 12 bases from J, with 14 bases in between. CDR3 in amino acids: CASSPLSWGPLHF. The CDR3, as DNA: TGTGCCAGTAGTCCCCTATCTTGGGGACCCCTCCACTTT.

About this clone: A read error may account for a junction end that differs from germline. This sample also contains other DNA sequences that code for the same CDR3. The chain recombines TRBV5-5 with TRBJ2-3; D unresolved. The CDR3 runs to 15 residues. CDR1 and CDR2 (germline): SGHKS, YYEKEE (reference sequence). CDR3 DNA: TGTGCCAGCAGCCATGGGCTAACATTCACAGATACACAGTATTTT. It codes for CASSHGLTFTDTQYF.

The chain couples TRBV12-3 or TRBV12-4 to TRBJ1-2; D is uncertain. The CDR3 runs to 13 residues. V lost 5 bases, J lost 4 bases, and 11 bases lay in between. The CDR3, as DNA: TGTGCCAGCAGTCCGGAGGGAATCTATGGCTACACCTTC. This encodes CASSPEGIYGYTF.

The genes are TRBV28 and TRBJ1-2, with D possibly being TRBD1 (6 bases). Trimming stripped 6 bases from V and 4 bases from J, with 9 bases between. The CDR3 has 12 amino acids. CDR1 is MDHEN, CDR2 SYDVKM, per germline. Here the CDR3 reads CASSLQGYGYTF. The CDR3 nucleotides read TGTGCCAGCAGCCTACAGGGCTATGGCTACACCTTC.

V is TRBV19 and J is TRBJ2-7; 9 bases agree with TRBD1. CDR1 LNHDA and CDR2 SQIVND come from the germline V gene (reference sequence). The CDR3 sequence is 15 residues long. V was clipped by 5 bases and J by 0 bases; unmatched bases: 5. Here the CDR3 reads CASSDRQGVSYEQYF. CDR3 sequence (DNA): TGTGCCAGTAGTGACCGACAGGGGGTCTCCTACGAGCAGTACTTC.

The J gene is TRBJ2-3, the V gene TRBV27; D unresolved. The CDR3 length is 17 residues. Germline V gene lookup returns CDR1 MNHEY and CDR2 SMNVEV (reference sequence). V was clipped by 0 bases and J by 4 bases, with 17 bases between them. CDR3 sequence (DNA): TGTGCCAGCAGTTTATCCCCTCCCGGACGAGGAGCAGATACGCAGTATTTT. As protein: CASSLSPPGRGADTQYF.

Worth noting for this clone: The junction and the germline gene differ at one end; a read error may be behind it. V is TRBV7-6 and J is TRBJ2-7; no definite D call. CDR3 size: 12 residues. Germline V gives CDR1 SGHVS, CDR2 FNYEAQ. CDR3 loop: CTSSLGNYEQYF. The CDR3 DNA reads TGTACCAGCAGCTTAGGCAACTACGAGCAGTACTTC.

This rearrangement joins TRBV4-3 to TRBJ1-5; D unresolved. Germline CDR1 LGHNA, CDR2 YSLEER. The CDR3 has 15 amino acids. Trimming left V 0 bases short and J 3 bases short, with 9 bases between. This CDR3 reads CASSQDFTDNQPQHF. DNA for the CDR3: TGCGCCAGCAGCCAAGATTTCACAGACAATCAGCCCCAGCATTTT.

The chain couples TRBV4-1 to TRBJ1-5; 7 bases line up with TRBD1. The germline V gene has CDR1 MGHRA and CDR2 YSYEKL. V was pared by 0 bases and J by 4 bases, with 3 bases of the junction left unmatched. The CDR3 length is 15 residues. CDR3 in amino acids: CASSQESTGNQPQHF. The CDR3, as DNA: TGCGCCAGCAGCCAAGAATCGACAGGGAATCAGCCCCAGCATTTT.

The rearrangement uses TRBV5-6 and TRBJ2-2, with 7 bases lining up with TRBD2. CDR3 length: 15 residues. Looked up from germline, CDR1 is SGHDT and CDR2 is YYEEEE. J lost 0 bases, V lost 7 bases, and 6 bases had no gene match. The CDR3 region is CASHPGGTNTGELFF. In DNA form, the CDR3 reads TGTGCCAGCCACCCCGGGGGGACGAACACCGGGGAGCTGTTTTTT.

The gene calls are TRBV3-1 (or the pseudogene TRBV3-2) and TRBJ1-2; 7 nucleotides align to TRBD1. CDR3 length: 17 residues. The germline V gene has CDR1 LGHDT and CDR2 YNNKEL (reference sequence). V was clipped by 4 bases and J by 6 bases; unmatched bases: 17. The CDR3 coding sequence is TGTGCCAGCAGCCCCCCCCGCACAGGGGTGGGGGCGAATGGCTACACCTTC. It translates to CASSPPRTGVGANGYTF.

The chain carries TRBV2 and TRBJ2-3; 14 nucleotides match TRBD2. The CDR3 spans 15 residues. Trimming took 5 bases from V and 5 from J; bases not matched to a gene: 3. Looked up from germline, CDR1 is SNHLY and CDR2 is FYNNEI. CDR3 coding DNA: TGTGCCAGCAGTTCCGGGACTAGCGGGGGAGATACGCAGTATTTT. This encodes CASSSGTSGGDTQYF.

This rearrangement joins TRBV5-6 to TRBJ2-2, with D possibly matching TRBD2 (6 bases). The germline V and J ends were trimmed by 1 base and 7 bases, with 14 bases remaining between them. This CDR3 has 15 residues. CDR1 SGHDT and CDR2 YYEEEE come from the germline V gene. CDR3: CASSLMGLQDGELFF. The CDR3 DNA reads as TGTGCCAGCAGCTTGATGGGACTCCAAGACGGGGAGCTGTTTTTT.

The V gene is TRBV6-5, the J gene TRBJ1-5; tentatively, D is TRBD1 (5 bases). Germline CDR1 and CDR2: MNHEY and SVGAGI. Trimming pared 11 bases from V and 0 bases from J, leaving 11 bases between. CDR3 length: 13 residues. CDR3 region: CALRGDSNQPQHF. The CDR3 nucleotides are TGTGCCCTGCGGGGGGATAGCAATCAGCCCCAGCATTTT.

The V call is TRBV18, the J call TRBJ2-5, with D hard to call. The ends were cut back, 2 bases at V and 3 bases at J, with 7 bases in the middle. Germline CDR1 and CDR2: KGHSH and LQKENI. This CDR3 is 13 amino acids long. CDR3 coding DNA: TGTGCCAGCTCACCATCGAGGAAAGAGACCCAGTACTTC. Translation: CASSPSRKETQYF.

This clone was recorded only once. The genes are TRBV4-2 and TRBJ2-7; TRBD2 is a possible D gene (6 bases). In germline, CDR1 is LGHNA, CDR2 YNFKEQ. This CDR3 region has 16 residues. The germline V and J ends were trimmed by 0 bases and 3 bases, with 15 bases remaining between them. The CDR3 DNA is TGTGCCAGCAGCCAAGACGCGACTAGTATCTTCTACGAGCAGTACTTC. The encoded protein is CASSQDATSIFYEQYF.

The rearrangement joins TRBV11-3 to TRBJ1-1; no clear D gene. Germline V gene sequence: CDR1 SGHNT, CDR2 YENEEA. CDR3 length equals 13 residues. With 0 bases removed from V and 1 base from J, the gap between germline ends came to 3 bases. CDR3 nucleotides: TGTGCCAGCAGCTTAGAACAGAACACTGAAGCTTTCTTT. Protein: CASSLEQNTEAFF.

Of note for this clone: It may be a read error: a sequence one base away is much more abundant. CDR3 loop: CASSQRGNSYEQYF. CDR3 DNA sequence: TGTGCCAGCAGCCAGCGCGGCAACTCCTACGAGCAGTACTTC. The chain joins TRBV7-9 to TRBJ2-7; D not certain. The V end lost 5 bases, the J end lost 0 bases, and 11 bases lay between the germline ends. The germline CDR1 and CDR2 sequences are SEHNR and FQNEAQ (reference sequence). The CDR3 loop spans 14 amino acids.

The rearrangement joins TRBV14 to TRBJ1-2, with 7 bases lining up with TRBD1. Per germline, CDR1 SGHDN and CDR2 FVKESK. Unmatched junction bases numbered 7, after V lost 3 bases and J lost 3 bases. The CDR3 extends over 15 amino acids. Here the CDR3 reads CASSHLRDSDYGYTF. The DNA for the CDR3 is TGTGCCAGCAGCCATCTCCGGGACAGCGACTATGGCTACACCTTC.

The CDR3 DNA is TGTGCCAGTAGTACCCAGACAGGGGGCTACAATGAGCAGTTCTTC. Protein: CASSTQTGGYNEQFF. The chain employs TRBV19 and TRBJ2-1; 9 bases are a match to TRBD1. CDR1 and CDR2 (germline): LNHDA, SQIVND (reference sequence). With V trimmed by 4 bases and J by 3 bases, 4 bases remained unmatched. This CDR3 is 15 amino acids long.

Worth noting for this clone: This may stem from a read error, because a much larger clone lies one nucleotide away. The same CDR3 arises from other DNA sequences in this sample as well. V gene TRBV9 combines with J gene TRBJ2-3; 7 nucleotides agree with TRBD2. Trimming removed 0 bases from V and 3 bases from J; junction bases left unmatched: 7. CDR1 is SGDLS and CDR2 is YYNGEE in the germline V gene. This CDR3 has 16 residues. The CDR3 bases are TGTGCCAGCAGCGTAGAAGCGGGGAGATATACAGATACGCAGTATTTT. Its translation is CASSVEAGRYTDTQYF.

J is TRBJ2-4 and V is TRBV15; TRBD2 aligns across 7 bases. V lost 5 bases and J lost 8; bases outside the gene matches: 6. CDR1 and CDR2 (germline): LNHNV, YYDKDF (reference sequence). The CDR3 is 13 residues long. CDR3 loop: CATSGGGTDIQYF. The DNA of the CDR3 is TGTGCCACCAGCGGGGGGGGGACGGACATTCAGTACTTC. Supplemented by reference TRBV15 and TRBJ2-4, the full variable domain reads DAMVIQNPRYQVTQFGKPVTLSCSQTLNHNVMYWYQQKSSQAPKLLFHYYDKDFNNEADTPDNFQSRRPNTSFCFLDIRSPGLGDTAMYLCATSGGGTDIQYFGAGTRLSVL.

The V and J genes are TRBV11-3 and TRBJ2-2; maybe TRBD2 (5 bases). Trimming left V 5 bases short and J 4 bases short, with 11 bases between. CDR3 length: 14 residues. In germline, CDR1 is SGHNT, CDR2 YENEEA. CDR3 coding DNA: TGTGCCAGCAGCAACGGAGGTAGCACCGGGGAGCTGTTTTTT. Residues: CASSNGGSTGELFF.

The CDR3 coding sequence is TGTGCCAGTAGTTCCCGGACCGGCCCCTACGAGCAGTACTTC. It yields the protein CASSSRTGPYEQYF. The rearrangement links TRBV19 to TRBJ2-7; D unresolved. The CDR3 runs 14 residues. Germline V gives CDR1 LNHDA, CDR2 SQIVND (reference sequence). V gave up 5 bases and J gave up 2 bases, with 13 bases separating them.

CDR3 DNA: TGTGCCAGCCAGGGGAGGAATGAGCAGTTCTTC. This codes for CASQGRNEQFF. The rearrangement uses TRBV2 and TRBJ2-1; D possibly matches TRBD1 or TRBD2 (6 bases each). Trimming removed 8 bases at V and 7 bases at J, with 9 bases between. CDR1 is SNHLY and CDR2 is FYNNEI in the germline V gene. The CDR3 consists of 11 residues.

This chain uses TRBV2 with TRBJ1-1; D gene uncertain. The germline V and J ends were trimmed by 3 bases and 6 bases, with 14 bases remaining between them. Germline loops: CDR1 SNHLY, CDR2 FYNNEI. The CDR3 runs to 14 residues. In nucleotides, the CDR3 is TGTGCCAGCAGTGATCCTTTCGGGGTCTCTGAAGCTTTCTTT. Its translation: CASSDPFGVSEAFF. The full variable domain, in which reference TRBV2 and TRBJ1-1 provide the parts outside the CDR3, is EPEVTQTPSHQVTQMGQEVILRCVPISNHLYFYWYRQILGQKVEFLVSFYNNEISEKSEIFDDQFSVERPDGSNFTLKIRSTKLEDSAMYFCASSDPFGVSEAFFGQGTRLTVV.